This T cell receptor (beta chain) comes out of a study of blood T cell repertoires in COVID-19. Original processing notes: It was from reference gene primer amplification that nucleated cell counts were estimated. The data were produced by immunoSEQ multiplex PCR, yet TCRdb's version contains in-frame clones alone and is incomplete. D and trimming come from the DNA, and the V and J calls and clone size come from that table. The sample includes 250,000 to 400,000 clones, about 85% of them seen just once. V was shortened by 5 bases and J by 0 bases, with 14 bases between the two germline ends. CDR1 is SGHAT and CDR2 is FQNNGV in the germline V gene. The CDR3 is made up of 15 amino acids. Participant age was about 18 to 89 years, and participants resided in roughly 25 US areas. Cohorts were determined from participant-reported clinical history. No more than 2 weeks before study entry, exposed participants had met a case of COVID-19.

The sequencing sample was made of PBMCs or T cells enriched from blood (not recorded which). This clonotype originated in a woman in her 30s who had been exposed to COVID-19. This sequence joins TRBV11-2 and TRBJ2-7, with a possible D match to TRBD1 (5 bases). Written as DNA, the CDR3 is TGTGCCAGCAGCCCACTGACAGTTAGCTCCTACGAGCAGTACTTC. Translating it yields CASSPLTVSSYEQYF.